The sequence of this TCR beta chain was determined in a study of sequential checkpoint blockade in melanoma. On the study more broadly: After both sequences, patients received maintenance nivolumab.

The treatment: randomized to nivolumab then ipilimumab (arm A) or the reverse (arm B). Generated by immunoSEQ multiplex PCR, the TCRdb table keeps only in-frame clones and is missing some. This sample yields around 20,000 clones, of which more than 70% are seen a single time; 38% belongs to the top ten. Trimming took 4 bases from V and 2 from J, leaving 9 bases between them. Looked up from germline, CDR1 is SQVTM and CDR2 is ANQGSEA. The CDR3 loop spans 12 amino acids. The sample holds one count of this clone. The TCR comes from a human donor with melanoma. The gene calls are TRBV29-1 and TRBJ2-7; D is unresolved. Specimen: CD8+ T cells sorted from blood (inferred from file names), collected from a patient given nivolumab and ipilimumab in sequence. The CDR3 reads CSVVAETYEQYF. In DNA form, the CDR3 reads TGCAGCGTTGTGGCGGAGACCTACGAGCAGTACTTC.